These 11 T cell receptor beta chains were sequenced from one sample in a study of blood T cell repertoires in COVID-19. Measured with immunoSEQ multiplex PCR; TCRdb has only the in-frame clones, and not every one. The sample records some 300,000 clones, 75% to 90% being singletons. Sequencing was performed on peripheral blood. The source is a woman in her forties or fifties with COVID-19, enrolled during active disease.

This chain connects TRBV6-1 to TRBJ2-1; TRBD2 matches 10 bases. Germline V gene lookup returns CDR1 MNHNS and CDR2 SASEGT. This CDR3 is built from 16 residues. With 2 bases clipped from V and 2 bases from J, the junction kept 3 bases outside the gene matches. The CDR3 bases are TGTGCCAGCAGTGAATGGAGCGGGAGGGCCTACAATGAGCAGTTCTTC. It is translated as CASSEWSGRAYNEQFF.

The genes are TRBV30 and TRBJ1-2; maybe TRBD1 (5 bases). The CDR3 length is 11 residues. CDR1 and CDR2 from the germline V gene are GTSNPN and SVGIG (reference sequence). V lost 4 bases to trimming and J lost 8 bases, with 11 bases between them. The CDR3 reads CAWTGTTGYTF. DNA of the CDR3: TGTGCCTGGACCGGGACTACCGGCTACACCTTC.

The CDR3 bases are TGTGCCAGCTCACCGTACGGGACTAGCGGGAGGGAAGGATCCTACGAGCAGTACTTC. Protein: CASSPYGTSGREGSYEQYF. V is TRBV18 and J is TRBJ2-7; 16 bases fit TRBD2. J lost 1 base, V lost 3 bases, and 9 bases had no gene match. Germline assignment: CDR1 KGHSH and CDR2 LQKENI. CDR3 length: 19 amino acids.

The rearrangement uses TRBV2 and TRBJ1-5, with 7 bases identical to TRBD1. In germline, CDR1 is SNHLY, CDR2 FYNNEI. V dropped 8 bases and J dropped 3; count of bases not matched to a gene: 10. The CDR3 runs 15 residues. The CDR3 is CASGGGTENNQPQHF. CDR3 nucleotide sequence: TGTGCCAGCGGGGGCGGGACAGAAAACAATCAGCCCCAGCATTTT.

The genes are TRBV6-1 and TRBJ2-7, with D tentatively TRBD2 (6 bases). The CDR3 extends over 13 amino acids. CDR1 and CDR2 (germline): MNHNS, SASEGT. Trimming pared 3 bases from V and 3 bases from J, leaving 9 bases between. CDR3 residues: CASSDAGNYEQYF. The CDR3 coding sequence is TGTGCCAGCAGTGACGCGGGGAACTACGAGCAGTACTTC.

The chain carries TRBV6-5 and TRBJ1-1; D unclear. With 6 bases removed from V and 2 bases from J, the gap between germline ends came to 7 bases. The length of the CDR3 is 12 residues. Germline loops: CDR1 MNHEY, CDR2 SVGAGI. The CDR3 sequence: CASRRKNTEAFF. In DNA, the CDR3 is TGTGCCAGCAGGCGAAAAAACACTGAAGCTTTCTTT.

The CDR3 sequence is CASSLGAAGAYEQYF. CDR3 nucleotide sequence: TGTGCCAGCAGTTTGGGGGCAGCTGGTGCCTACGAGCAGTACTTC. The chain carries TRBV27 and TRBJ2-7, with TRBD1 as a possible D gene (6 bases). V shed 3 bases and J shed 2 bases, with 14 bases lying between them. The V gene's germline CDR1 is MNHEY and CDR2 SMNVEV (reference sequence). The CDR3 totals 15 residues.

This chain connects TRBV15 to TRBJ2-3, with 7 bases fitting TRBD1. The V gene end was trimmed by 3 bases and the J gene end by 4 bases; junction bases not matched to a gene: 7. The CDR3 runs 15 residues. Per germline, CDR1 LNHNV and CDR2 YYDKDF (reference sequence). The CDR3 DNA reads TGTGCCACCAGCAGGCAAGGACAGGCCGCAGATACGCAGTATTTT. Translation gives CATSRQGQAADTQYF. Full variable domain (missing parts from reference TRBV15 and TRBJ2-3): DAMVIQNPRYQVTQFGKPVTLSCSQTLNHNVMYWYQQKSSQAPKLLFHYYDKDFNNEADTPDNFQSRRPNTSFCFLDIRSPGLGDTAMYLCATSRQGQAADTQYFGPGTRLTVL.

CDR3: CASGLGQVVEAFF. In DNA form, the CDR3 reads TGTGCTAGTGGTTTGGGACAGGTCGTTGAAGCTTTCTTT. The J gene is TRBJ1-1, the V gene TRBV12-5; D may be TRBD1 (6 bases). The germline V gene has CDR1 LGHNT and CDR2 FRNRAP. V lost 1 base, J lost 7 bases, and 10 bases lay in between. This CDR3 is 13 amino acids long.

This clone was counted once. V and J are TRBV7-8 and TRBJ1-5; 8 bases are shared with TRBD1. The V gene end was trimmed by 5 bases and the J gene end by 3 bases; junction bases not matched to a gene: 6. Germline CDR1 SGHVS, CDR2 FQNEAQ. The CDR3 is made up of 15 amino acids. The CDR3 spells CASSNQTGVNQPQHF. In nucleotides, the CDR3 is TGTGCCAGCAGCAACCAGACAGGGGTCAATCAGCCCCAGCATTTT.

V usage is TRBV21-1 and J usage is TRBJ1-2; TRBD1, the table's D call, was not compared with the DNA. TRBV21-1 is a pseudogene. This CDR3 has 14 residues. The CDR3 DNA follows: TGTGCCAGCAGCAAAACACAGGTAAGCTATGGCTACACCTTC. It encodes CASSKTQVSYGYTF.